This T cell receptor beta chain was sequenced in a study of blood T cell repertoires in COVID-19. Study-wide background: There were acute and convalescent COVID-19 samples, and they came from the United States, Italy and Spain. From T cells, B-cell-depleted T cells, or PBMCs came the material, which was cDNA or gDNA.

In the original processing: By means of reference gene primer amplification, nucleated cell counts were estimated. Sequencing used immunoSEQ multiplex PCR; TCRdb keeps in-frame clones, though not all of them. V and J calls and clone size follow that table, whereas D and trimming were derived from the DNA. The sample includes tens of thousands of clones, roughly 88% of them seen just once. The CDR3 is 14 residues long. The V gene's germline CDR1 is SGHNT and CDR2 YYREEE (reference sequence). The V end lost 0 bases, the J end lost 1 base, and 7 bases lay between the germline ends. Input material: peripheral blood. This clonotype originated in a human donor with active COVID-19. The donor label of this sample is uncertain. The V and J genes are TRBV5-4 and TRBJ1-1, with a tentative D call TRBD1 (6 bases). The CDR3 reads CASSLGQANTEAFF. The CDR3 DNA is TGTGCCAGCAGCTTGGGACAGGCGAACACTGAAGCTTTCTTT.